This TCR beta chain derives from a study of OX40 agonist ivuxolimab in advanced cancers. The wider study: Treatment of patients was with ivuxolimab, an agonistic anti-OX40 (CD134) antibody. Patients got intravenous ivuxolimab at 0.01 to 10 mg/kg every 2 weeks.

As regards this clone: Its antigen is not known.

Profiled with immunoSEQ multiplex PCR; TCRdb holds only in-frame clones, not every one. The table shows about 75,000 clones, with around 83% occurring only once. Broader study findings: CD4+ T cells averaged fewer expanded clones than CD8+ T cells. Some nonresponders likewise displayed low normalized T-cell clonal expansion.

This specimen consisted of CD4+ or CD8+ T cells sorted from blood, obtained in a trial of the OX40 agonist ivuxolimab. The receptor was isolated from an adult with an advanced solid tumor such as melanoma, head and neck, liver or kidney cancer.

The CDR3 DNA sequence: TGTGCCAGCAGGAGGGAACTAGCGGGAGAAGAGACCCAGTACTTC. This gives the protein CASRRELAGEETQYF. This chain links TRBV2 with TRBJ2-5; 11 bases line up with TRBD2. This CDR3 is built from 15 residues. After removal of 6 bases from V and 3 bases from J, the junction contained 6 bases not matched to a gene. CDR1 and CDR2 (germline): SNHLY, FYNNEI.